The 9 T cell receptor beta chains below were found in one sample sequenced in a study of blood T cell repertoires in COVID-19. Clones were read by immunoSEQ multiplex PCR, and TCRdb kept only the in-frame ones, dropping some. The sample lists tens of thousands of clones, 85% to 90% seen once, with approximately 30% in the top ten. Sequenced material: peripheral blood. The receptors come from a man at least 80 years old with acute or convalescent COVID-19.

This chain links TRBV28 with TRBJ2-5, with unresolved D. The CDR3 runs 14 residues. The ends were cut back, 6 bases at V and 1 base at J, with 12 bases in the middle. CDR1 MDHEN and CDR2 SYDVKM come from the germline V gene. The CDR3 sequence: CASRPPAAQETQYF. The DNA of the CDR3 is TGTGCCAGCAGGCCCCCCGCGGCCCAAGAGACCCAGTACTTC.

The chain has TRBV28 and TRBJ1-2; maybe TRBD1 (5 bases). There are 12 residues in the CDR3. Deletions cut 10 bases from V and 7 bases from J, with 16 bases between. Germline assignment: CDR1 MDHEN and CDR2 SYDVKM. The DNA for the CDR3 is TGTGCCACCTCGACTGGGGCGGCTGGCTACACCTTC. Translation gives CATSTGAAGYTF.

The chain recombines TRBV5-1 with TRBJ2-3, with a tentative D call TRBD1 (5 bases). Germline lookup yields CDR1 SGHRS and CDR2 YFSETQ. This CDR3 is 15 amino acids long. V lost 3 bases and J lost 3, with 14 bases in between. The CDR3 spells CASSSGPGWTDTQYF. DNA of the CDR3: TGCGCCAGCAGCTCAGGGCCAGGGTGGACAGATACGCAGTATTTT.

The chain joins TRBV19 to TRBJ2-7; D possibly corresponds to TRBD1 (6 bases). The CDR3 covers 12 residues. The V and J ends lost 4 bases and 7 bases respectively, with 11 bases between them. Germline CDR1 reads LNHDA; CDR2 reads SQIVND (reference sequence). CDR3 nucleotides: TGTGCCAGTAGTAACAACAGGGTTGAGCAGTACTTC. Translation: CASSNNRVEQYF. The full variable domain, rest sourced from reference TRBV19 and TRBJ2-7, is DGGITQSPKYLFRKEGQNVTLSCEQNLNHDAMYWYRQDPGQGLRLIYYSQIVNDFQKGDIAEGYSVSREKKESFPLTVTSAQKNPTAFYLCASSNNRVEQYFGPGTRLTVT.

The genes are TRBV18 and TRBJ2-5; no definite D call. This CDR3 has 15 residues. Germline lookup yields CDR1 KGHSH and CDR2 LQKENI. V was clipped by 0 bases and J by 5 bases, with 13 bases between them. CDR3 loop: CASSPPMSGSETQYF. CDR3 in DNA: TGTGCCAGCTCACCACCGATGTCAGGTAGTGAGACCCAGTACTTC.

V usage is TRBV15 and J usage is TRBJ2-1, with TRBD2 matching over 11 bases. The CDR3 spans 16 residues. CDR1 is LNHNV, CDR2 YYDKDF, per germline (reference sequence). The J segment lost 3 bases and the V segment lost 5 bases, leaving 6 bases of the junction unmatched. The CDR3 is CATSVGTSGRYNEQFF. The CDR3 coding sequence is TGTGCCACCAGCGTGGGGACTAGCGGCCGCTACAATGAGCAGTTCTTC.

This clone was detected a few times. An end of the junction does not agree with germline; a read error may underlie this. The chain joins TRBV5-4 to TRBJ2-2, with D maybe TRBD2 (6 bases). Germline assignment: CDR1 SGHNT and CDR2 YYREEE (reference sequence). The CDR3 length is 14 residues. CDR3 DNA: TGTGCCAGCAGATTGGGACTCACCACCGGGGAGCTGTTTTTT. It codes for CASRLGLTTGELFF.

The chain is built from TRBV5-1 and TRBJ1-2; the D is unclear. Germline V lookup: CDR1 SGHRS, CDR2 YFSETQ. Between the trimmed V and J ends, which lost 5 bases and 0 bases, there was a span of 11 bases. CDR3 length: 14 residues. CDR3 in amino acids: CASRGGLANYGYTF. The DNA of the CDR3 is TGCGCCAGCAGGGGAGGTTTGGCTAACTATGGCTACACCTTC.

The CDR3 protein is CASSKENQPQHF. For the CDR3, the DNA is TGTGCCAGCAGTAAGGAGAATCAGCCCCAGCATTTT. The V call is TRBV12-3 or TRBV12-4, the J call TRBJ1-5; D is undetermined. The ends were cut back, 5 bases at V and 4 bases at J, with 6 bases in the middle. The CDR3 has 12 residues.